Each of the 16 T cell receptor beta chains below was sequenced from the same sample in a study of PD-L1 blockade in urothelial cancer. Time point defined: pretreatment peripheral blood. TCRdb's copy holds only in-frame clones and misses some; the assay was immunoSEQ multiplex PCR. Of about 52,000 clones listed, around 80% were seen once; the top ten hold about 4.1%. This sample comprised PBMCs, obtained around atezolizumab (anti-PD-L1) treatment. The receptors stem from a man aged 70-80 years with urothelial cancer.

This clone was observed once. The chain has TRBV5-1 and TRBJ2-7; 7 nucleotides line up with TRBD1. Germline V gives CDR1 SGHRS, CDR2 YFSETQ. Trimming cost V 7 bases and J 5 bases; bases outside gene matches: 12. The CDR3 runs 14 residues. The CDR3 DNA reads as TGCGCCAGCGCCAAAGGGGGCAGGGATGACGAGCAGTACTTC. Translating it yields CASAKGGRDDEQYF. Full variable domain (remainder filled in from reference TRBV5-1 and TRBJ2-7): KAGVTQTPRYLIKTRGQQVTLSCSPISGHRSVSWYQQTPGQGLQFLFEYFSETQRNKGNFPGRFSGRQFSNSRSEMNVSTLELGDSALYLCASAKGGRDDEQYFGPGTRLTVT.

The V gene is TRBV10-3, the J gene TRBJ1-4; 7 nucleotides align to TRBD1. V lost 11 bases to trimming and J lost 10 bases; unmatched junction nucleotides: 13. The CDR3 runs to 13 residues. CDR1 is ENHRY, CDR2 SYGVKD, per germline. CDR3 residues: CAARGEKGSKLFF. The CDR3 DNA reads TGTGCCGCCAGGGGGGAAAAGGGGTCAAAACTGTTTTTT.

The V call is TRBV29-1, the J call TRBJ1-2; possible D gene TRBD1, 6 bases. Germline CDR1 SQVTM, CDR2 ANQGSEA. This CDR3 has 15 amino acids. The ends were cut back, 4 bases at V and 0 bases at J, with 15 bases in the middle. In nucleotides, the CDR3 is TGCAGCGTTGGCCACAGGGCTTCCTCTAACTATGGCTACACCTTC. Its translation: CSVGHRASSNYGYTF.

The chain combines TRBV6-6 with TRBJ1-1, with D possibly being TRBD1 (6 bases). Germline loops: CDR1 MNHNY, CDR2 SVGAGI (reference sequence). The CDR3 runs 14 residues. V was cut by 4 bases and J by 4 bases, with 13 bases left in between. CDR3 residues: CASSLTGRGTEAFF. The CDR3 bases are TGTGCCAGCAGTTTGACAGGAAGGGGCACTGAAGCTTTCTTT.

The chain's CDR3 is CASSLTGPTFVEQYF. For the CDR3, the DNA is TGTGCCAGCAGCCTAACAGGGCCTACCTTCGTCGAGCAGTACTTC. The chain couples TRBV7-2 to TRBJ2-7; possibly TRBD1 for D (6 bases). The CDR3 is made up of 15 amino acids. Trimming took off 5 bases at V and 6 bases at J, with 20 bases between the two ends. Germline CDR1 reads SGHTA; CDR2 reads FQGNSA.

This chain uses TRBV28 with TRBJ1-1; a weak D match, TRBD1 (5 bases). The ends were cut back, 6 bases at V and 4 bases at J, with 12 bases in the middle. CDR1 and CDR2 (germline): MDHEN, SYDVKM. The CDR3 contains 13 residues. CDR3 protein: CASSGGSFTEAFF. The CDR3, as DNA: TGTGCCAGCAGCGGGGGGTCATTCACTGAAGCTTTCTTT.

The J gene is TRBJ2-1, the V gene TRBV4-1; 9 bases fit TRBD2. The CDR3 is 16 amino acids. The J segment lost 4 bases and the V segment lost 4 bases, leaving 8 bases of the junction unmatched. Per germline, CDR1 MGHRA and CDR2 YSYEKL. The chain's CDR3 is CASSLLGLARYNEQFF. The CDR3 DNA follows: TGCGCCAGCAGCCTCCTCGGACTAGCGAGATACAATGAGCAGTTCTTC.

The chain uses TRBV4-2 and TRBJ1-2; no clear D gene. Germline assignment: CDR1 LGHNA and CDR2 YNFKEQ. This CDR3 is built from 15 residues. Trimming cost V 0 bases and J 0 bases, with 8 bases left between them. The CDR3 region is CASSQDAATNYGYTF. For the CDR3, the DNA is TGTGCCAGCAGCCAAGACGCGGCTACTAACTATGGCTACACCTTC.

The gene calls are TRBV6-4 and TRBJ2-6, with D hard to call. Deletions cut 2 bases from V and 4 bases from J, with 9 bases between. Germline assignment: CDR1 MRHNA and CDR2 SNTAGT. The CDR3 consists of 15 residues. In nucleotides, the CDR3 is TGTGCCAGCAGTGACCCCCTCTCCGGGGCCAACGTCCTGACTTTC. As protein: CASSDPLSGANVLTF.

The genes are TRBV18 and TRBJ2-1; 9 bases are a match to TRBD2. V shed 0 bases and J 2 bases; nucleotides not matched to a gene: 2. Germline values: CDR1 KGHSH, CDR2 LQKENI. This CDR3 is 16 amino acids long. Written as DNA, the CDR3 is TGTGCCAGCTCACCACCGACTAGCGGCCCCTACAATGAGCAGTTCTTC. It specifies CASSPPTSGPYNEQFF.

The count of this clone is one. The chain couples TRBV6-5 to TRBJ2-3; TRBD2 is a possible D gene (7 bases). Germline V gives CDR1 MNHEY, CDR2 SVGAGI. The V end lost 3 bases, the J end lost 0 bases, and 13 bases lay between the germline ends. The CDR3 contains 16 residues. CDR3 region: CASSYGAGASTDTQYF. The CDR3 DNA follows: TGTGCCAGCAGTTATGGCGCGGGGGCTAGCACAGATACGCAGTATTTT.

With respect to this clone: Other DNA sequences in the same sample also yield this CDR3. The V call is TRBV4-3, the J call TRBJ2-7; 9 bases align to TRBD1. CDR3 length: 14 residues. Germline CDR1 is LGHNA and CDR2 is YSLEER. J was trimmed by 4 bases and V by 1 base; bases with no gene match: 2. The CDR3 region has the DNA TGCGCCAGCAGCCAAGGGACAGGGGATTACGAGCAGTACTTC. This translates into CASSQGTGDYEQYF.

The chain carries TRBV7-9 and TRBJ2-7; D is perhaps TRBD1 (6 bases). V was cut by 6 bases and J by 2 bases, with 17 bases left in between. CDR3 length: 15 amino acids. Germline CDR1 is SEHNR and CDR2 is FQNEAQ (reference sequence). In nucleotides, the CDR3 is TGTGCCAGCAGTCAGGTCACAGGGAAAGCCTACGAGCAGTACTTC. It encodes CASSQVTGKAYEQYF.

V and J are TRBV5-1 and TRBJ1-1, with unresolved D. This CDR3 comprises 13 residues. Germline values: CDR1 SGHRS, CDR2 YFSETQ. V was pared by 4 bases and J by 3 bases, with 10 bases between. The CDR3 region is CASSRRGDTEAFF. CDR3 nucleotide sequence: TGCGCCAGCAGCAGACGGGGAGACACTGAAGCTTTCTTT.

The chain's CDR3 is CASSELSVRDQETQYF. The DNA for the CDR3 is TGCGCCAGCAGTGAGCTTTCCGTGAGGGACCAAGAGACCCAGTACTTC. The chain has TRBV10-1 and TRBJ2-5; possible D gene TRBD2, 5 bases. The germline V gene has CDR1 WNHNN and CDR2 SYGVQD (reference sequence). The V end was cut by 2 bases, the J end by 0 bases, with 13 bases between. The CDR3 is 16 amino acids.

The chain has TRBV18 and TRBJ2-7, with D perhaps matching TRBD1 (6 bases). Germline V CDR1 and CDR2: KGHSH, LQKENI. There are 13 residues in the CDR3. V lost 3 bases to trimming and J lost 3 bases, with 9 bases between them. The CDR3 protein is CASSPGQNYEQYF. CDR3 DNA sequence: TGTGCCAGCTCACCCGGACAGAACTACGAGCAGTACTTC.